Included here is one T cell receptor (beta chain) sequence, with context. This table comes from immunoSEQ multiplex PCR, and its TCRdb copy is limited to in-frame clones, with some not included. The sample lists 100,000 to 150,000 clones, roughly 91% occurring once. V gave up 3 bases and J gave up 3 bases; unmatched junction bases: 5. The CDR3 contains 14 residues. CDR1 is MDHEN and CDR2 is SYDVKM in the germline V gene. This record belongs to a study of T cell responses to AZD1222 COVID-19 vaccine. The rearrangement uses TRBV28 and TRBJ2-7, with 7 bases matching TRBD2. The TCR originated in an adult in good health. The starting material was peripheral blood, obtained on day 0 of MenACWY control vaccination. The CDR3 protein is CASSFGGGLYEQYF. CDR3 sequence (DNA): TGTGCCAGCAGTTTTGGGGGAGGGCTCTACGAGCAGTACTTC. Based on the CDR3 plus reference TRBV28 and TRBJ2-7, the full variable domain is DVKVTQSSRYLVKRTGEKVFLECVQDMDHENMFWYRQDPGLGLRLIYFSYDVKMKEKGDIPEGYSVSREKKERFSLILESASTNQTSMYLCASSFGGGLYEQYFGPGTRLTVT.